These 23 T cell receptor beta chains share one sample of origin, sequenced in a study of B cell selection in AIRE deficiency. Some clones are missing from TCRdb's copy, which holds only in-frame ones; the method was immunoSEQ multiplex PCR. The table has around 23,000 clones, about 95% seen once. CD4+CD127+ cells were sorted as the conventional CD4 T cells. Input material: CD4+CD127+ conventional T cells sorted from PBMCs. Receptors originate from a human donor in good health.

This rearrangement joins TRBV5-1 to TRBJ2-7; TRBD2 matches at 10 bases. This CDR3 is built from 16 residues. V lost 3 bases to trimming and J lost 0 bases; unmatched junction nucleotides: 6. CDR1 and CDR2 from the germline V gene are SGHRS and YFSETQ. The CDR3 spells CASSYVAGGFSYEQYF. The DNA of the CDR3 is TGCGCCAGCAGCTACGTAGCGGGGGGCTTCTCCTACGAGCAGTACTTC.

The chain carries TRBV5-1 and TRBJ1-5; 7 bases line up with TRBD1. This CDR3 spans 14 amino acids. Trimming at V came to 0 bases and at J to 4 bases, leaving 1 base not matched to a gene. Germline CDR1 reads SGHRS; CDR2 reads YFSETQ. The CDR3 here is CASSLEGANQPQHF. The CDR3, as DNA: TGCGCCAGCAGCTTGGAGGGGGCTAATCAGCCCCAGCATTTT. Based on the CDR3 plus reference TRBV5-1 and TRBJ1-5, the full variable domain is KAGVTQTPRYLIKTRGQQVTLSCSPISGHRSVSWYQQTPGQGLQFLFEYFSETQRNKGNFPGRFSGRQFSNSRSEMNVSTLELGDSALYLCASSLEGANQPQHFGDGTRLSIL.

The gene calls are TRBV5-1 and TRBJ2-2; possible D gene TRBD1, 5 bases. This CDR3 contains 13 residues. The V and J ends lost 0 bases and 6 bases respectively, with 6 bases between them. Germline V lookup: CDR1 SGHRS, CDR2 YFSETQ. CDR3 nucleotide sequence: TGCGCCAGCAGCTTGGAAGGGGCCGGGGAGCTGTTTTTT. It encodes CASSLEGAGELFF.

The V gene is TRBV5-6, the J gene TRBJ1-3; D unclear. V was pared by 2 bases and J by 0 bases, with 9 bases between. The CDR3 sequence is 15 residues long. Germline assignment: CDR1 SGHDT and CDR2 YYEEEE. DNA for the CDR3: TGTGCCAGCAGCTTTCGAAGGACCTCTGGAAACACCATATATTTT. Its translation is CASSFRRTSGNTIYF.

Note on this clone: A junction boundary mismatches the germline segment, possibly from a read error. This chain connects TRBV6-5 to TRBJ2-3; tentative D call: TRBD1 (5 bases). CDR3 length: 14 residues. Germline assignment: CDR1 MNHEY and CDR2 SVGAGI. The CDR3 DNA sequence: TGTGCCAGCAGTTACTCGAGTCGTCGCCAGGGTTTAGATTTT. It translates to CASSYSSRRQGLDF.

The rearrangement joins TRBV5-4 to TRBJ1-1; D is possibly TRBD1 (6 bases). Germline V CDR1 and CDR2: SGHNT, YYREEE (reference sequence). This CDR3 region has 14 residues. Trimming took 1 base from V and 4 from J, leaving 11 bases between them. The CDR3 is CASSLQGMGTEAFF. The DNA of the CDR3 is TGTGCCAGCAGCTTGCAGGGGATGGGCACTGAAGCTTTCTTT.

The CDR3 is CASSQDPYPTGSSYNEQFF. DNA of the CDR3: TGTGCCAGCAGCCAAGATCCGTATCCGACAGGGAGCTCCTACAATGAGCAGTTCTTC. The V call is TRBV14, the J call TRBJ2-1; 7 nucleotides match TRBD1. CDR1 is SGHDN, CDR2 FVKESK, per germline. Unmatched junction bases numbered 11, after V lost 0 bases and J lost 0 bases. The length of the CDR3 is 19 residues.

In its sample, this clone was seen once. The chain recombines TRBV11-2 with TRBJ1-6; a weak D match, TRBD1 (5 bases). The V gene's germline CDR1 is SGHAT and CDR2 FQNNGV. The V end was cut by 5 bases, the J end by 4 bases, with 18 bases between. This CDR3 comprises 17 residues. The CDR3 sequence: CASSHLGGAGYNSPLHF. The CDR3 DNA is TGTGCCAGCAGCCACCTAGGCGGGGCAGGTTATAATTCACCCCTCCACTTT.

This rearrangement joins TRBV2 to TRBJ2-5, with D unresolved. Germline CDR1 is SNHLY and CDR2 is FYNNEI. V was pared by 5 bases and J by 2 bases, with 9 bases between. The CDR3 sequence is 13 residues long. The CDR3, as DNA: TGTGCCAGCAGTCTACAGAGACAAGAGACCCAGTACTTC. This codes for CASSLQRQETQYF.

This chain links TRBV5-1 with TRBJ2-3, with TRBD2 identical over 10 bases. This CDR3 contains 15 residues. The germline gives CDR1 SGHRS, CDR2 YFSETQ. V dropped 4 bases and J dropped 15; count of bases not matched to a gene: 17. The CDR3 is CASSPRRYSGRAEYF. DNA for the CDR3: TGCGCCAGCAGCCCCCGGAGGTACAGCGGGAGGGCCGAATATTTT.

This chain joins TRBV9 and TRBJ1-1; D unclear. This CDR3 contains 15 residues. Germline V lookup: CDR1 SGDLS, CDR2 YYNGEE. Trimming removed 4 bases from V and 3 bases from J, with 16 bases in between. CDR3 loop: CASSPEGSLYTEAFF. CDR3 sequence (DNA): TGTGCCAGCAGCCCCGAGGGCAGCCTTTACACTGAAGCTTTCTTT.

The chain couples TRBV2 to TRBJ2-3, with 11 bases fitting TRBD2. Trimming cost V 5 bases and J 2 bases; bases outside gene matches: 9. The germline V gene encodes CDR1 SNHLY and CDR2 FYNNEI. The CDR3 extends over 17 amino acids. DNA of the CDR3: TGTGCCAGCAGTAAGGGGGCTAGCGGGGGGTTCACAGATACGCAGTATTTT. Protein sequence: CASSKGASGGFTDTQYF.

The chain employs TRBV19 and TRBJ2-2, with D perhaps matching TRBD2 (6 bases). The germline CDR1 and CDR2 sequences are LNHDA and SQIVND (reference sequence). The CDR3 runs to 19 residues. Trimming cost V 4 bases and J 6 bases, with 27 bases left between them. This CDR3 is CASSTFLAAGNLRAGELFF. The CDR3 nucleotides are TGTGCCAGTAGTACCTTCCTCGCGGCGGGGAACCTCCGCGCCGGGGAGCTGTTTTTT.

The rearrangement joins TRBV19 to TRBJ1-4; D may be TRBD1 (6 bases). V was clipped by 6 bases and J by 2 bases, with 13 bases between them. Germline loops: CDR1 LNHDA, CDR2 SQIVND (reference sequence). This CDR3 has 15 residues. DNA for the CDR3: TGTGCCAGTAGACAACCAGGGGCCACTAATGAAAAACTGTTTTTT. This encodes CASRQPGATNEKLFF.

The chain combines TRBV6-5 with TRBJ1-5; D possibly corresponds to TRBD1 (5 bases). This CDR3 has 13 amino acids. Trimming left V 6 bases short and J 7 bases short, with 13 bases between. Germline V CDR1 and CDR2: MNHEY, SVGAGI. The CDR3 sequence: CASRGGSWQPQHF. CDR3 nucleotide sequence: TGTGCCAGCAGGGGGGGTTCGTGGCAGCCCCAGCATTTT.

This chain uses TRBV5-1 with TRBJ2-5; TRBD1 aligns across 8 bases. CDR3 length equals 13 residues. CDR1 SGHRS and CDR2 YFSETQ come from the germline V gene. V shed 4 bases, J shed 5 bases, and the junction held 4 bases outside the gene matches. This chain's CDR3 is CASSPDRVETQYF. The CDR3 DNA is TGCGCCAGCAGCCCGGACAGGGTTGAGACCCAGTACTTC. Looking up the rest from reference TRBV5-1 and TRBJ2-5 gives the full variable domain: KAGVTQTPRYLIKTRGQQVTLSCSPISGHRSVSWYQQTPGQGLQFLFEYFSETQRNKGNFPGRFSGRQFSNSRSEMNVSTLELGDSALYLCASSPDRVETQYFGPGTRLLVL.

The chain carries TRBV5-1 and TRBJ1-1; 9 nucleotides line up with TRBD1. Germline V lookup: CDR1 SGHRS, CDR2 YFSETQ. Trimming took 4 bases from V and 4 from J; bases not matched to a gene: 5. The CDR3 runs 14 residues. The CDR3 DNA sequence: TGCGCCAGCAGCGGGGACAGGGCGGGCACTGAAGCTTTCTTT. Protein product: CASSGDRAGTEAFF.

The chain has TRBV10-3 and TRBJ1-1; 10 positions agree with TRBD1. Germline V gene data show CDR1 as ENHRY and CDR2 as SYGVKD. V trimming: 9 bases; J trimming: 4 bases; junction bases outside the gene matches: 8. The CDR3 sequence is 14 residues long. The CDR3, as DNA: TGTGCCATTCAAACCGGGACAGGGGTCACTGAAGCTTTCTTT. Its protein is CAIQTGTGVTEAFF.

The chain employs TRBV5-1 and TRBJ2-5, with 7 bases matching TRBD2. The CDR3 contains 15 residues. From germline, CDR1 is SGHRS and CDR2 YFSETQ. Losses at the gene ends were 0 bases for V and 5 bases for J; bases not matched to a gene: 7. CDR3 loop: CASSLAAGDDETQYF. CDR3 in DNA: TGCGCCAGCAGCTTGGCTGCGGGGGATGATGAGACCCAGTACTTC.

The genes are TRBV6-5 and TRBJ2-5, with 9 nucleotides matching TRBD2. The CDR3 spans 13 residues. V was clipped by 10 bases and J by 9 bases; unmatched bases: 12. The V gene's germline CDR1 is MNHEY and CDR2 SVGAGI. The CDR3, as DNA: TGTGCCACCCGTGGTCTAGCGGGGAAGGCCCAGTACTTC. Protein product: CATRGLAGKAQYF.

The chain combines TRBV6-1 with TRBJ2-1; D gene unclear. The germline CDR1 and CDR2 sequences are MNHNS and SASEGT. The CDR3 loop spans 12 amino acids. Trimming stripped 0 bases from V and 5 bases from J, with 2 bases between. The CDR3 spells CASSEADNEQFF. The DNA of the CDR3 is TGTGCCAGCAGTGAAGCTGACAATGAGCAGTTCTTC.

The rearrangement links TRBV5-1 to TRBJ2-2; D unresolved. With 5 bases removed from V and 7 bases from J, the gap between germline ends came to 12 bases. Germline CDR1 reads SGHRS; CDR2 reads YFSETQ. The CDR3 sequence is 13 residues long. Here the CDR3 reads CASRASMSGELFF. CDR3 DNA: TGCGCCAGCAGGGCCTCTATGAGCGGGGAGCTGTTTTTT.

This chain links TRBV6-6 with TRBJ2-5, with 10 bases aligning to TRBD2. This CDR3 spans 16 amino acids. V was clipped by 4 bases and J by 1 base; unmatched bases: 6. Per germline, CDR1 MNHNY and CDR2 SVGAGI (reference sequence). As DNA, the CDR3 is TGTGCCAGCAGTTTGAGCGGGGGGGCTAGCCAAGAGACCCAGTACTTC. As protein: CASSLSGGASQETQYF.